This T cell receptor beta chain was documented in a study of CD8 T cells in ankylosing spondylitis. Study-level findings and limits: Reactive arthritis synovial fluid and blood were previously reported to contain some motif variants. Reports say disease-linked clones showed up significantly more in matched ankylosing spondylitis synovial fluid. One TCR beta motif, made up of 7 or 8 highly homologous variants, appeared characteristic of ankylosing spondylitis blood. Clones linked to the disease showed a CD8+ phenotype. They occurred at relatively low frequencies in peripheral blood.

Quantitative 5'-RACE was performed with molecular barcodes, and it yielded the TCR beta libraries. TCRdb called the 5' RACE reads again in MiXCR, with one record for every CDR3 protein. The data contain 700,000 to 1,000,000 distinct CDR3 sequences, about 12% of them singletons. A note on this clonotype: The antigen is not known.

Germline V gives CDR1 KGHSH, CDR2 LQKENI. The V and J ends lost 2 bases and 8 bases respectively, with 12 bases between them. The CDR3 has 13 amino acids. V gene TRBV18 combines with J gene TRBJ1-2; the D is unclear. What was sequenced was blood, either unsorted or a sorted T cell fraction (not recorded which). The sequence derives from a male donor with ankylosing spondylitis. The CDR3 nucleotides read TGTGCCAGCTCACCAACCAACAAGAGGGGCTACACCTTC. Protein product: CASSPTNKRGYTF.